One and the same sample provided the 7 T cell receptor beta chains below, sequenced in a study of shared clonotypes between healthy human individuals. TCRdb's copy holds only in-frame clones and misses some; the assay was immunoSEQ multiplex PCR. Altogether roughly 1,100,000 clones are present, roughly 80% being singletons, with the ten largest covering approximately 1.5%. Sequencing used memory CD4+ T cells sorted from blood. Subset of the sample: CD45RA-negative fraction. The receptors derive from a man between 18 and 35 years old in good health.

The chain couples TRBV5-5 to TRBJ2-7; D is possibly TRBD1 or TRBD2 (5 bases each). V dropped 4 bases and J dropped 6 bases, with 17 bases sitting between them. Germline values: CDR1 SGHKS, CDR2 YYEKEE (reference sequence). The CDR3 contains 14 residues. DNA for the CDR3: TGTGCCAGCAGCCACGGGGACGTATCGTCCGAGCAGTACTTC. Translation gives CASSHGDVSSEQYF.

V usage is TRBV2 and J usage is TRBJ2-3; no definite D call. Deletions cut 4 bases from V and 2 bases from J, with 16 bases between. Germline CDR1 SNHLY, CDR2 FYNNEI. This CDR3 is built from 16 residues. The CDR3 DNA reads TGTGCCAGCAGTGCAGAATCAATCATGGTCACAGATACGCAGTATTTT. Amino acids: CASSAESIMVTDTQYF.

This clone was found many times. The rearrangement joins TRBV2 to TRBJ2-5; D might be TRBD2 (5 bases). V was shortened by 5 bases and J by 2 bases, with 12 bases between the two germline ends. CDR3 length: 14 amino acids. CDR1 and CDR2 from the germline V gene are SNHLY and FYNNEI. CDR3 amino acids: CASSLSSSQETQYF. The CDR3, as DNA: TGTGCCAGCAGTCTGTCTAGCTCTCAAGAGACCCAGTACTTC.

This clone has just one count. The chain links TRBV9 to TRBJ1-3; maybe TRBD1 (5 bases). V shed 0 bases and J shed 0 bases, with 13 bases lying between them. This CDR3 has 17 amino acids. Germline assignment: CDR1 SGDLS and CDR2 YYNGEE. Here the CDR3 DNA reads TGTGCCAGCAGCGTAGGGCCCTATGGGGGCTCTGGAAACACCATATATTTT. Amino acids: CASSVGPYGGSGNTIYF.

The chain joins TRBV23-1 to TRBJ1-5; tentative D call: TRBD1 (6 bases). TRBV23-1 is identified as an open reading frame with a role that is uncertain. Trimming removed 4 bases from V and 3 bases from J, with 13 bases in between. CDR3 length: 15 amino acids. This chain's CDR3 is CASSPSGHPNQPQHF. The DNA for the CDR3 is TGCGCCAGCAGTCCCTCGGGACACCCCAATCAGCCCCAGCATTTT.

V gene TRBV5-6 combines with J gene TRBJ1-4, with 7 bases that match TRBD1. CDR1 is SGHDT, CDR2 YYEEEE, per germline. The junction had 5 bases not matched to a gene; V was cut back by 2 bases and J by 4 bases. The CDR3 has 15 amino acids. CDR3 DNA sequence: TGTGCCAGCAGCTTATGGGACAGACTTAATGAAAAACTGTTTTTT. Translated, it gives CASSLWDRLNEKLFF.

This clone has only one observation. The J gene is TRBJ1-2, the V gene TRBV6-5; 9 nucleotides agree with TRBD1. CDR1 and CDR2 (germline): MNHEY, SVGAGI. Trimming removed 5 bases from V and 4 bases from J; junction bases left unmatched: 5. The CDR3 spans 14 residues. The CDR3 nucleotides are TGTGCCAGCAGTGCCGGGACAGGGTCCTATGGCTACACCTTC. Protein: CASSAGTGSYGYTF.